These T cell receptor beta chains were read from a single sample in a study of blood T cell repertoires in COVID-19. Profiling relied on immunoSEQ multiplex PCR, and the TCRdb table lists in-frame clones only, not all of them. The data hold 250,000 to 300,000 clones, with about 88% observed a single time. The sample consisted of peripheral blood. Receptors originate from a man aged 18 to 29 with active or convalescent COVID-19. Each CDR3 is given with its conserved first and last residue. A D gene is named only where the DNA matches it firmly. Where a row states a size, it is once, few, many or the class of an expanded clone; other rows omit it.

j_call	d_call	clone_size	v_call	cdr3_nt	cdr3_aa
TRBJ1-6	.	.	TRBV28	TGTGCCAGCAGTTCGCAGGGGCAGGGATATAATTCACCCCTCCACTTT	CASSSQGQGYNSPLHF
TRBJ2-4	.	.	TRBV13	TGTGCCAGCAGCTATGTCGGGGGACCCCGAAACATTCAGTACTTC	CASSYVGGPRNIQYF
TRBJ2-1	TRBD2	.	TRBV9	TGTGCCAGCAGCATACTAGGGACTACCGATGAGCAGTTCTTC	CASSILGTTDEQFF
TRBJ1-2	.	.	TRBV5-4	TGTGCCAGCAGCCCTTTAGACAGCTATGGCTACACCTTC	CASSPLDSYGYTF
TRBJ2-3	TRBD1	.	TRBV11-2	TGTGCCAGCAGCCCCCGGGACAGGGGAATTGACGGGTTGGATACGCAGTATTTT	CASSPRDRGIDGLDTQYF
TRBJ1-1	.	.	TRBV30	TGTGCCTGGAAGTCTACTTATACTGAAGCTTTCTTT	CAWKSTYTEAFF
TRBJ1-5	.	.	TRBV10-3	TGTGCCATCAGTGAGGTAAAGGGGGTGGGCAATCAGCCCCAGCATTTT	CAISEVKGVGNQPQHF
TRBJ1-2	TRBD1	.	TRBV5-6	TGTGCCAGCCTGGGACAGGGGGTTGGCTACACCTTC	CASLGQGVGYTF
TRBJ1-1	.	.	TRBV3-1/TRBV3-2	TGTGCCAGCAGCCAAGGCGTCACTGAAGCTTTCTTT	CASSQGVTEAFF
TRBJ1-2	.	.	TRBV6-5	TGTGCCAGCAGTTACTCTCGAGGGAATGGCTACACCTTC	CASSYSRGNGYTF
TRBJ1-1	TRBD1	.	TRBV6-2/TRBV6-3	TGTGCCAGCAGTTTTCGCGCTACCAGGGGGCGGTCCACTGAAGCTTTCTTT	CASSFRATRGRSTEAFF
TRBJ2-1	.	.	TRBV27	TGTGCCAGCAGCCCAGAGCAGTTCTTC	CASSPEQFF
TRBJ2-3	.	.	TRBV9	TGTGCCAGCAGCGTAGGGGAGGCTAGCACAGATACGCAGTATTTT	CASSVGEASTDTQYF
TRBJ2-3	.	.	TRBV19	TGTGCCAGTAGTACCCCCGGGACAACCACAGATACGCAGTATTTT	CASSTPGTTTDTQYF
TRBJ2-1	.	few	TRBV11-3	TGTGCCAGCAGCCACCAGGGAGGGGGAAGGGACAATGAGCAGTTCTTC	CASSHQGGGRDNEQFF
TRBJ2-1	.	once	TRBV6-6	TGTGCCAGCAGGGAGACAGGCGCGAGCTCCTACAATGAGCAGTTCTTC	CASRETGASSYNEQFF
TRBJ1-5	.	.	TRBV28	TGTGCCAGCAGTTCGGACTCTTTTTATCAGCCCCAGCATTTT	CASSSDSFYQPQHF
TRBJ2-2	TRBD1	.	TRBV2	TGTGCCAGCAGTTCGGACAGGGCAGGCACCGGGGAGCTGTTTTTT	CASSSDRAGTGELFF
TRBJ1-3	TRBD1	.	TRBV19	TGTGCCAGTAGTAGCTGGACAGGGGTTGGAAACACCATATATTTT	CASSSWTGVGNTIYF
TRBJ1-2	.	.	TRBV6-5	TGTGCCAGCAGGGCCGAGGGATTTTTCTATGGCTACACCTTC	CASRAEGFFYGYTF
TRBJ1-2	TRBD1	many	TRBV11-2	TGTGCCAGCAGCTTAAGCCGGACAGGGTATAGAGGCTACACCTTC	CASSLSRTGYRGYTF
TRBJ1-2	.	.	TRBV25-1	TGTGCCAGCAGTGGAACCGAAGCGGGCAGGGTTGACTATGGCTACACCTTC	CASSGTEAGRVDYGYTF
TRBJ1-1	.	few	TRBV18	TGTGCCAGCTCAGGGGGGTTGAACACTGAAGCTTTCTTT	CASSGGLNTEAFF
TRBJ1-1	.	few	TRBV30	TGTGCCTGGAGTCCAACCACAGGGTTAGCTTTCTTT	CAWSPTTGLAFF
TRBJ1-1	.	.	TRBV5-1	TGCGCCAGCAGCCCCGGGAATTGGTTGGAAGCTTTCTTT	CASSPGNWLEAFF
TRBJ2-1	TRBD2	.	TRBV14	TGTGCCAGCAGCCCCCAAACGGGGGGTTCCTACAATGAGCAGTTCTTC	CASSPQTGGSYNEQFF
TRBJ2-5	.	.	TRBV27	TGTGCCAGCAGGGAGCGGGAAGAGACCCAGTACTTC	CASREREETQYF
TRBJ2-7	TRBD2	.	TRBV5-4	TGTGCCAGCAGCCCCGAGCTAGCGGGAGGCCTTTCCTACGAGCAGTACTTC	CASSPELAGGLSYEQYF
TRBJ2-5	TRBD1	.	TRBV18	TGTGCCAGCTCACCACAAGGGGGCAGAGAGACCCAGTACTTC	CASSPQGGRETQYF
TRBJ2-1	.	.	TRBV28	TGTGCCAGCGTACTGTACAATGAGCAGTTCTTC	CASVLYNEQFF
TRBJ2-7	.	.	TRBV4-1	TGCGCCAGCAGCCCATTAATCAGGGATAGGCTTTACGAGCAGTACTTC	CASSPLIRDRLYEQYF
TRBJ2-1	TRBD2	.	TRBV19	TGTGCCAGTAGTAGTTTTGCTAGCGGTCCACCCCCCGGAAATGAGCAGTTCTTC	CASSSFASGPPPGNEQFF
TRBJ2-7	.	.	TRBV7-9	TGTGCCAGCAGCTCCTCGACGGGTGTGCAGTACTTC	CASSSSTGVQYF
TRBJ2-6	.	.	TRBV19	TGTGCCAGCAGTTCCCCAGGAACCGGGGCCAACGTCCTGACTTTC	CASSSPGTGANVLTF
TRBJ1-1	TRBD1	few	TRBV6-1	TGTGCCAGCAGTGAATACAGGGGCTGGGGGTATGAAGCTTTCTTT	CASSEYRGWGYEAFF
TRBJ1-1	.	.	TRBV7-9	TGTGCCAGCAGCTTACAAAGCTCCGGTCGTCGTCACACTGAAGCTTTCTTT	CASSLQSSGRRHTEAFF
TRBJ1-1	.	once	TRBV19	TGTGCCAGTATACAGGGTGGCACTGAAGCTTTCTTT	CASIQGGTEAFF
TRBJ2-2	TRBD2	.	TRBV5-4	TGTGCCAGCAGCCCCGGGACTAGGTTCTCCGGGGAGCTGTTTTTT	CASSPGTRFSGELFF
TRBJ2-7	TRBD1	.	TRBV6-5	TGTGCCATCCGGGACAGCTACGAGCAGTACTTC	CAIRDSYEQYF
TRBJ1-4	.	.	TRBV12-3/TRBV12-4	TGTGCCAGCAGTTCCGGGGGAAAACTGTTTTTT	CASSSGGKLFF
TRBJ2-7	TRBD1	.	TRBV6-6	TGTGCCAGCACCCGGGACAGGGACTACGAGCAGTACTTC	CASTRDRDYEQYF
TRBJ2-5	.	.	TRBV7-2	TGTGCCAGCAGCAGAGGACAGTCCCGGGAGACCCAGTACTTC	CASSRGQSRETQYF